This TCR beta chain was obtained from a study of T-cell memory formation after mild COVID-19. In the study overall: Each donor largely had its own TCR clusters. Notes on the study in general: Several responding clones turned up in pre-infection memory, indicating that cross-reactive memory may have taken part.

cDNA libraries for TCR alpha and TCR beta, carrying sample barcodes and UMIs, came from 5'RACE with constant-segment primers. TCRdb re-analysed the 5' RACE reads in MiXCR, keeping a single row per CDR3 protein. Of approximately 260,000 distinct CDR3 sequences listed, approximately 18% are singletons. Germline V gives CDR1 SGHTA, CDR2 FQGNSA. The CDR3 is 13 residues long. Deletions cut 5 bases from V and 4 bases from J, with 11 bases between. A note on this clonotype: Its target is unknown.

The sample comprised PBMCs or a T cell subset sorted from them (not recorded which). The receptor comes from a man aged 18 to 29 who had mild COVID-19 (a few samples of this study predate the infection). Cell type and time point are not known. This sequence joins TRBV7-2 and TRBJ1-1; D is possibly TRBD1 (5 bases). The CDR3: CASSTVGGTEAFF. The CDR3, as DNA: TGTGCCAGCAGCACAGTCGGGGGCACTGAAGCTTTCTTT.